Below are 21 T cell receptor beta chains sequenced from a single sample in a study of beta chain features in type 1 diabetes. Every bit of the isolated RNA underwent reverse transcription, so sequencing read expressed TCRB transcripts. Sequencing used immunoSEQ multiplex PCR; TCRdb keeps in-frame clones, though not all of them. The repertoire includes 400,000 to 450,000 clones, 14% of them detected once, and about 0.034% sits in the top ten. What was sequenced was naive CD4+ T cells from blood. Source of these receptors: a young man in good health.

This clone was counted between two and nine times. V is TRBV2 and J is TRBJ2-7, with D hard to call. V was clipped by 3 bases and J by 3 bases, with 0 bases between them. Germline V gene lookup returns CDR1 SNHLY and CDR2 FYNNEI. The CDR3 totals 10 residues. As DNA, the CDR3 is TGTGCCAGCAGTGACTACGAGCAGTACTTC. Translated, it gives CASSDYEQYF.

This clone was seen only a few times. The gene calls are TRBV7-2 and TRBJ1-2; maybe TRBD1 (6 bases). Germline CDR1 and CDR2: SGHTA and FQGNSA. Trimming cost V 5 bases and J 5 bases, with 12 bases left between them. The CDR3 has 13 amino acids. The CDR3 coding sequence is TGTGCCAGCAGCCGGGACAAGAATTATGGCTACACCTTC. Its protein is CASSRDKNYGYTF.

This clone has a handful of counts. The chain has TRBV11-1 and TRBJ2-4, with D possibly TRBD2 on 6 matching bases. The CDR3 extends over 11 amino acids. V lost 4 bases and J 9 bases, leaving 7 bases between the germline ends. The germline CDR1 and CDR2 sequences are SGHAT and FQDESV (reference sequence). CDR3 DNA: TGTGCCAGCAGCTCCGGGAGCATTCAGTACTTC. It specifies CASSSGSIQYF.

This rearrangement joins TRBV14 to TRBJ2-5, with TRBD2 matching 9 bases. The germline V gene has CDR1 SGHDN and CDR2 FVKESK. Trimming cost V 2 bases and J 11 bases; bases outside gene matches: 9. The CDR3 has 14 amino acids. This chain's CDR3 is CASSQFSSGADQYF. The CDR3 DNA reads TGTGCCAGCAGCCAATTTTCTAGCGGGGCGGATCAGTACTTC. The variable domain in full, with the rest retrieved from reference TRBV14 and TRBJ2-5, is EAGVTQFPSHSVIEKGQTVTLRCDPISGHDNLYWYRRVMGKEIKFLLHFVKESKQDESGMPNNRFLAERTGGTYSTLKVQPAELEDSGVYFCASSQFSSGADQYFGPGTRLLVL.

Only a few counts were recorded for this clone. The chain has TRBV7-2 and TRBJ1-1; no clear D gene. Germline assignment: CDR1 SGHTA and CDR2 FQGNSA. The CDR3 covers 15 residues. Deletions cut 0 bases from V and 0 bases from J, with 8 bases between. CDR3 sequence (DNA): TGTGCCAGCAGCTTAGCGGTCGGGTTGAACACTGAAGCTTTCTTT. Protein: CASSLAVGLNTEAFF.

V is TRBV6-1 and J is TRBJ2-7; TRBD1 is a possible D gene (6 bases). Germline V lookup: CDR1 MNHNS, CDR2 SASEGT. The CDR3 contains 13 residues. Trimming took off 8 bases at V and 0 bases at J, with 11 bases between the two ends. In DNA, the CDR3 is TGTGCCAGCCGACAGGCGAGCTCCTACGAGCAGTACGTC. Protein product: CASRQASSYEQYV.

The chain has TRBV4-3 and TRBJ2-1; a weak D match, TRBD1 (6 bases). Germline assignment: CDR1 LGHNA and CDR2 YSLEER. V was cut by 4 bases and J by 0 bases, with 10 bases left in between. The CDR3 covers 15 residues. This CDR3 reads CASSPRDTSYNEQFF. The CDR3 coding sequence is TGCGCCAGCAGCCCTCGGGACACCTCCTACAATGAGCAGTTCTTC.

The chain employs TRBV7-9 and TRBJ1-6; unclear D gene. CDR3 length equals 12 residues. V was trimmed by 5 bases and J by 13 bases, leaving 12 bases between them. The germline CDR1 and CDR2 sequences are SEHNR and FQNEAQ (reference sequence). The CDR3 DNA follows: TGTGCCAGCAGCCCAGGCCTTGTTCCCCTCCACTTT. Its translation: CASSPGLVPLHF.

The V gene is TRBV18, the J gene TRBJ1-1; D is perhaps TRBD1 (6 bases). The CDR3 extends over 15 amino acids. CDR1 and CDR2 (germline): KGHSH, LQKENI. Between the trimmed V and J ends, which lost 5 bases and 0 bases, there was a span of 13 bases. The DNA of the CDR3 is TGTGCCAGCTCAGCGCACGACAGGATGAACACTGAAGCTTTCTTT. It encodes CASSAHDRMNTEAFF.

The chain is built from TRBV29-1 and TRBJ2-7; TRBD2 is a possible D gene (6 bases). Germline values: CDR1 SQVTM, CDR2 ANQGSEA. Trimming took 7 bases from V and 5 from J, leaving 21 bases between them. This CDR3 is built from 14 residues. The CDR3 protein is CSARGDSFYDEQYF. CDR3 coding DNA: TGCAGCGCCCGAGGGGACTCTTTTTACGACGAGCAGTACTTC.

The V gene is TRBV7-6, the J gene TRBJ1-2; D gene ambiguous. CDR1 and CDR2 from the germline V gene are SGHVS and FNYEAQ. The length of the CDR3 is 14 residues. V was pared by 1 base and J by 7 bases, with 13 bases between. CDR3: CASSLEEVRSGYTF. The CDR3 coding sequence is TGTGCCAGCAGCTTAGAGGAGGTCCGGAGTGGCTACACCTTC.

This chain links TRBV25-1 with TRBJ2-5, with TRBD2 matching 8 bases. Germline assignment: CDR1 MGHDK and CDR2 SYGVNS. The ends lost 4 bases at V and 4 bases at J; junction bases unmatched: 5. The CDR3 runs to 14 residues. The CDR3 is CASSARSGGETQYF. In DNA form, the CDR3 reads TGTGCCAGCAGTGCCCGGAGCGGGGGAGAGACCCAGTACTTC. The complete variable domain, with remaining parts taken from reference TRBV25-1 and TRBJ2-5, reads EADIYQTPRYLVIGTGKKITLECSQTMGHDKMYWYQQDPGMELHLIHYSYGVNSTEKGDLSSESTVSRIRTEHFPLTLESARPSHTSQYLCASSARSGGETQYFGPGTRLLVL.

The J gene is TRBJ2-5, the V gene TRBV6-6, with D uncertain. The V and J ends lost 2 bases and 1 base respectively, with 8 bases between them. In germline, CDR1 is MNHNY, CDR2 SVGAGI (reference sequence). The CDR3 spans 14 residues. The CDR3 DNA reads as TGTGCCAGCAGTTACAGCCAGGTCCAAGAGACCCAGTACTTC. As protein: CASSYSQVQETQYF.

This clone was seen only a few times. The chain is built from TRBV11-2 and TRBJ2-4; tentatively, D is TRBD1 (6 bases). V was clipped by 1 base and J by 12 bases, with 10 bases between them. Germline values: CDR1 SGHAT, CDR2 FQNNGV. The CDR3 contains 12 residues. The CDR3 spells CASSLGGQNQYF. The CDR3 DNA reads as TGTGCCAGCAGCTTAGGGGGACAAAATCAGTACTTC.

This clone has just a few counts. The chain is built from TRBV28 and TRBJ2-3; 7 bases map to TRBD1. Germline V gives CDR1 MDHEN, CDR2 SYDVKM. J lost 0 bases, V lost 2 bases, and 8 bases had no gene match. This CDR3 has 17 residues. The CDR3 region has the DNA TGTGCCAGCAGTTTACCGCGACAGGGTACTAGCACAGATACGCAGTATTTT. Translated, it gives CASSLPRQGTSTDTQYF.

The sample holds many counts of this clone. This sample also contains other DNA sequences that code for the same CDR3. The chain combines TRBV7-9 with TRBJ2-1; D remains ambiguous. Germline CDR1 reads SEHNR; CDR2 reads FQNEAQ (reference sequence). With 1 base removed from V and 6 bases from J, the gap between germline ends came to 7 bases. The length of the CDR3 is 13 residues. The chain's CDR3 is CASSLEAGNEQFF. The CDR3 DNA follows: TGTGCCAGCAGCTTAGAGGCAGGCAATGAGCAGTTCTTC.

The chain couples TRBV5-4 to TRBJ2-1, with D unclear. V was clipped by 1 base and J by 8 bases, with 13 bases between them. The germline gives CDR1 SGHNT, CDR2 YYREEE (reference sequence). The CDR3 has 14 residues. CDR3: CASSLMYQVHEQFF. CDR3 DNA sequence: TGTGCCAGCAGCTTGATGTACCAGGTCCATGAGCAGTTCTTC.

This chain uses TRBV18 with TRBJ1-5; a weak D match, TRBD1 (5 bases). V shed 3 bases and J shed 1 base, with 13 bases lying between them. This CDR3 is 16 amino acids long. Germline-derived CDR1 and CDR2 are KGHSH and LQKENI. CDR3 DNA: TGTGCCAGCTCACCGCTCGGGGGTTTGAGCAATCAGCCCCAGCATTTT. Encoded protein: CASSPLGGLSNQPQHF.

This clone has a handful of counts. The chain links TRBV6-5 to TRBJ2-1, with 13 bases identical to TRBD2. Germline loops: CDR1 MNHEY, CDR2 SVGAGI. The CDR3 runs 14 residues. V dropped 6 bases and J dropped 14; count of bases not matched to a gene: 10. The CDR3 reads CASSPGLAGRNKFF. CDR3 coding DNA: TGTGCCAGCAGCCCGGGACTAGCGGGGCGTAATAAGTTCTTC.

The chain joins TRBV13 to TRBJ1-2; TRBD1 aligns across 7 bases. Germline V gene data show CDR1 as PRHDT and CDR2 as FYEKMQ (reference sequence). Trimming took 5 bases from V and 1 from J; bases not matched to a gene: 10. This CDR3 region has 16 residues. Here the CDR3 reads CASSPNAGTVNYGYTF. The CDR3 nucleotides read TGTGCCAGCAGCCCGAATGCCGGGACAGTTAACTATGGCTACACCTTC.

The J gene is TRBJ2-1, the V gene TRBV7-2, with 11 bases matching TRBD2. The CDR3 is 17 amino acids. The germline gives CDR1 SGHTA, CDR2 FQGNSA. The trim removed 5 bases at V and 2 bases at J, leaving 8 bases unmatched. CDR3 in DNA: TGTGCCAGCAGCATCGGGACTAGCGGCCTTCCCTACAATGAGCAGTTCTTC. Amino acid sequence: CASSIGTSGLPYNEQFF. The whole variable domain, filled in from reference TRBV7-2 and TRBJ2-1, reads GAGVSQSPSNKVTEKGKDVELRCDPISGHTALYWYRQSLGQGLEFLIYFQGNSAPDKSGLPSDRFSAERTGGSVSTLTIQRTQQEDSAVYLCASSIGTSGLPYNEQFFGPGTRLTVL.